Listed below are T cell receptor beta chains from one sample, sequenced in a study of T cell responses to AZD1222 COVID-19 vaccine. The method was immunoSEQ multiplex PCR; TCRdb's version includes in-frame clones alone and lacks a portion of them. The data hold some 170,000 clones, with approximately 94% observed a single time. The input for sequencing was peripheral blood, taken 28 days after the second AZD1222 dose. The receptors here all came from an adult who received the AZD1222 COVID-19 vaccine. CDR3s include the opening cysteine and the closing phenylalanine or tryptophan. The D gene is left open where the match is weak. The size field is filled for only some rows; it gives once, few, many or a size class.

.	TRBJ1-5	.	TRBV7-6	TGTGCCAGCGGCCCCCTGACGGGGGGCTCGGTTCAGCCCCAGCATTTT	CASGPLTGGSVQPQHF
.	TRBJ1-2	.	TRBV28	TGTGCCAGCAGTTTAAGCAGGGATGGCTACACCTTC	CASSLSRDGYTF
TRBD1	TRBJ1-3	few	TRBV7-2	TGTGCCAGCAGCTTAGCGACAGGGTTGGCTGGAAACACCATATATTTT	CASSLATGLAGNTIYF
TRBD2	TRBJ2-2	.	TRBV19	TGTGCCAGTAGGACTAGTGGGGGGGCCGGGGAGCTGTTTTTT	CASRTSGGAGELFF
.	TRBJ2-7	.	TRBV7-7	TGTGCCAGCAGCTTAAAGTCGCCGGTGAGCTCCTACGAGCAGTACTTC	CASSLKSPVSSYEQYF
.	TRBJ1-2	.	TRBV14	TGTGCCAGCAGCCAAGACTCGGGTTATGGCTACACCTTC	CASSQDSGYGYTF
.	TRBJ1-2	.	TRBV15	TGTGCCACCAGCAGAGATCACAGGGTGGATGGCTACACCTTC	CATSRDHRVDGYTF
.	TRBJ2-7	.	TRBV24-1	TGTGCCACCAGTGATTTTAGCAACCACGAGCAGTACTTC	CATSDFSNHEQYF
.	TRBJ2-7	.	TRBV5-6	TGTGCCAGCAGCTTTGGGCCAGGGAATGGCGAGCAGTACTTC	CASSFGPGNGEQYF
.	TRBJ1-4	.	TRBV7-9	TGTGCCAGCACCCGATTAGGACCAACTAATGAAAAACTGTTTTTT	CASTRLGPTNEKLFF
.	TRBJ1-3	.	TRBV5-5	TGTGCCAGCAGTCCAGCGACGGACCGCTCTGGAAACACCATATATTTT	CASSPATDRSGNTIYF
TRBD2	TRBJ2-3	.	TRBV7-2	TGTGCCAGCAGCGGAAGCGGGAGTCGGGCAGATACGCAGTATTTT	CASSGSGSRADTQYF
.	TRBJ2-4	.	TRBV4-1	TGCGCCAGCAGCCAAGGAGCGGGTGGACTAGCCAAAAACATTCAGTACTTC	CASSQGAGGLAKNIQYF
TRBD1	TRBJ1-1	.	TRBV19	TGTGCCAGTAGCGACGTAGGGGGCCGCGGTTTGGGCACTGAAGCTTTCTTT	CASSDVGGRGLGTEAFF
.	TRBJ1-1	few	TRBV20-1	TGCAGAGGGGCCAGGGGTACTGAAGCTTTCTTT	CRGARGTEAFF
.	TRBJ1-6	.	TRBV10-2	TGCGCCAGCAGTGAGCTTCGGTGGACCTATAATTCACCCCTCCACTTT	CASSELRWTYNSPLHF
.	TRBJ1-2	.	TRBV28	TGTGCCAGCAGTTTTCGGATTAGGGGGTCGTATGGCTACACCTTC	CASSFRIRGSYGYTF
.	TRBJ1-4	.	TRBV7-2	TGTGCCAGCCGAGGGGTGACTAATGAAAAACTGTTTTTT	CASRGVTNEKLFF
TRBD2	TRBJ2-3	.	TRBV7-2	TGTGCCAGCAGCTCGGGACTAGCGGGGTCTAGCACAGATACGCAGTATTTT	CASSSGLAGSSTDTQYF
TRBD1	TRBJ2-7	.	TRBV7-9	TGTGCCAGCAGCTCCCCGGCCGGGACAGGCTCCTACGAGCAGTACTTC	CASSSPAGTGSYEQYF
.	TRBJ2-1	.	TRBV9	TGTGCCAGCAGCGTAGGCGAGGGCAATGAGCAGTTCTTC	CASSVGEGNEQFF
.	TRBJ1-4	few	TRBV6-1	TGTGCCAGCAGTGAGCCCGAGAACAGTTCAACTAATGAAAAACTGTTTTTT	CASSEPENSSTNEKLFF
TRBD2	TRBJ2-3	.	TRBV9	TGTGCCAGCAGCGCCAACCTCCTAGCGGCAGATACGCAGTATTTT	CASSANLLAADTQYF
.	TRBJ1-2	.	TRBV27	TGTGCCAGCCTTGGGGGCGCCTCTATTGGCTACACCTTC	CASLGGASIGYTF
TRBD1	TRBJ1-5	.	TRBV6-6	TGTGCCAGCAGTCAGCCGCAGGGGGCGACCCATAGCAATCAGCCCCAGCATTTT	CASSQPQGATHSNQPQHF
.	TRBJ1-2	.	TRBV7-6	TGTGCCAGCAGCGCCCGCCCGGGGCCAAGGGATGGCTACACCTTC	CASSARPGPRDGYTF
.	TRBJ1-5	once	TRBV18	TGTGCCAGCTCCCTGAGACAGGAACCAACTAATCAGCCCCAGCATTTT	CASSLRQEPTNQPQHF
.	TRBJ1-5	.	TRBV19	TGTGCCAGTAGTCTCCGGGACACCAATCAGCCCCAGCATTTT	CASSLRDTNQPQHF
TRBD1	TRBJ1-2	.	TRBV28	TGTGCCAGCAGTACCTACATCGGGACAGGGTCTTATGGCTACACCTTC	CASSTYIGTGSYGYTF
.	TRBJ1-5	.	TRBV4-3	TGCGCCAGCAGCCAAGGGATCCACCAGCCCCAGCATTTT	CASSQGIHQPQHF
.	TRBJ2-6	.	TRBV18	TGTGCCAGCTCACCGCCCTCTGGGGCCAACGTCCTGACTTTC	CASSPPSGANVLTF
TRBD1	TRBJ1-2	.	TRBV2	TGTGCCAGCAGTCAAGAGGGGGCAGGGTACTATGGCTACACCTTC	CASSQEGAGYYGYTF
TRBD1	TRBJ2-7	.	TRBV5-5	TGTGCCAGCAGCCCCTATGGGGACAGGTCTACCGAGCAGTACTTC	CASSPYGDRSTEQYF
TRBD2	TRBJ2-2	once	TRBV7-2	TGTGCCAGCAGTTCCGGGACTAGCGATACGAACACCGGGGAGCTGTTTTTT	CASSSGTSDTNTGELFF
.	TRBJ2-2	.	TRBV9	TGTGCCAGCAGTAAGCTTGGCGGGGAGCTGTTTTTT	CASSKLGGELFF
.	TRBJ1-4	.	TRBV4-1	TGCGCCAGCAGCCAATGGGACGGTGAAAAACTGTTTTTT	CASSQWDGEKLFF
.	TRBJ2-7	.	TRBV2	TGTGCCAGCGCACGATCCTACGAGCAGTACTTC	CASARSYEQYF
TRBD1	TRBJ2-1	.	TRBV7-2	TGTGCCAGCAGCTTACGGGACAGGTACAATGAGCAGTTCTTC	CASSLRDRYNEQFF
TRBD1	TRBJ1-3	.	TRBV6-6	TGTGCCAGCAGTTCCGGGACAGGGGGCAGAAACACCATATATTTT	CASSSGTGGRNTIYF
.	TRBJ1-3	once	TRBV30	TGTGCCTGGAGTGAGATGGGAAACACCATATATTTT	CAWSEMGNTIYF
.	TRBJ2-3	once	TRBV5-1	TGCGCCAGCAGCATCTTTCGGGAGACAGATACGCAGTATTTT	CASSIFRETDTQYF
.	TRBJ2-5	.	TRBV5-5	TGTGCCAGCAGCTTCCCGATTGTCGAACAAGAGACCCAGTACTTC	CASSFPIVEQETQYF
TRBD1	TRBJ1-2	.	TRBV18	TGTGCCAGCTCACCGAGCCAGGGACAGGGCTATATCGGCTACACCTTC	CASSPSQGQGYIGYTF
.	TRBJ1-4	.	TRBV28	TGTGCCAGCGCTGTGGGGGATAAGCCCGAAAAACTGTTTTTT	CASAVGDKPEKLFF
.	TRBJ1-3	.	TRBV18	TGTGCCAGCTCACCAGGAAACACCATATATTTT	CASSPGNTIYF
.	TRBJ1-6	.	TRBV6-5	TGTGCCAGCAGTTACTCAGGGGTGGATTCACCCCTCCACTTT	CASSYSGVDSPLHF
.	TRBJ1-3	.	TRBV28	TGTGCCAGCAGCCGGGGGTCCTCTGGAAACACCATATATTTT	CASSRGSSGNTIYF
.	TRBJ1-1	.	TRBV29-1	TGCAGCACCACGACGGCTGCTACATCAACGAGCACAGGTGAAGCTTTCTTT	CSTTTAATSTSTGEAFF
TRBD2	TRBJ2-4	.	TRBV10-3	TGTGCCATCAGTGATAAACTAGCGGGGTTTAGCATTCAGTACTTC	CAISDKLAGFSIQYF